In its sample, the clone carrying this T cell receptor (beta chain) was seen a few times. These data belong to a study of blood T cell repertoires in COVID-19. In the study overall: COVID-19 samples from acute and convalescent phases originated in the United States, Italy and Spain.

CDR1 is LGHDT, CDR2 YNNKEL, per germline (reference sequence). Trimming took 0 bases from V and 2 from J, leaving 9 bases between them. The CDR3 has 15 amino acids. Under the authors' procedure: Cell counts per sample came from amplifying reference gene primers. Here immunoSEQ multiplex PCR was the method, and the copy in TCRdb shows in-frame clones only, minus some. The V and J calls and clone size are taken from that table; D and trimming were inferred from the DNA. The sample records 250,000 or so clones, approximately 88% being singletons. This TCR came from a woman younger than 45 with COVID-19, enrolled during active disease. The gene calls are TRBV3-1 (or the pseudogene TRBV3-2) and TRBJ2-3; perhaps TRBD2 as D (6 bases). Sequencing used peripheral blood. CDR3 sequence: CASSQDEDYTDTQYF. The CDR3 DNA is TGTGCCAGCAGCCAAGATGAGGACTACACAGATACGCAGTATTTT.